A selection of T cell receptor beta chains follows, all from one sample in a study of blood T cell repertoires in COVID-19. Here immunoSEQ multiplex PCR was the method, and the copy in TCRdb shows in-frame clones only, minus some. The data hold fewer than 180,000 clones, with about 85% observed a single time. Sequenced material: peripheral blood. The receptors stem from a woman aged 60 to 75 with active or convalescent COVID-19. The CDR3 runs from the conserved cysteine through the conserved F or W. A D gene is named only where the DNA matches it firmly. A row's size may be missing; if present it is once, few, many or a size class.

j_gene: TRBJ2-7; v_gene: TRBV6-2/TRBV6-3; abundance: few; d_gene: NA; CDR3aa: CASSYFGTYEQYF
j_gene: TRBJ2-1; v_gene: TRBV5-1; abundance: NA; d_gene: TRBD2; CDR3aa: CASSPRTSGSSYNEQFF
j_gene: TRBJ2-2; v_gene: TRBV19; abundance: once; d_gene: TRBD2; CDR3aa: CASSISSGTGELFF
j_gene: TRBJ1-2; v_gene: TRBV5-4; abundance: NA; d_gene: NA; CDR3aa: CASSSGVGRLYGYTF
j_gene: TRBJ2-2; v_gene: TRBV7-8; abundance: NA; d_gene: NA; CDR3aa: CASSLLAPGELFF
j_gene: TRBJ2-4; v_gene: TRBV21-1; abundance: once; d_gene: NA; CDR3aa: CASSKRRTSGGLAKNIQYF
j_gene: TRBJ1-2; v_gene: TRBV19; abundance: once; d_gene: TRBD1; CDR3aa: CASRGTGGTGGYTF
j_gene: TRBJ2-3; v_gene: TRBV7-6; abundance: NA; d_gene: TRBD2; CDR3aa: CASSLATTSGGAPRTDTQYF
j_gene: TRBJ1-5; v_gene: TRBV14; abundance: NA; d_gene: NA; CDR3aa: CASSQITRLNSNQPQHF
j_gene: TRBJ1-1; v_gene: TRBV12-3/TRBV12-4; abundance: NA; d_gene: TRBD1; CDR3aa: CASSLGQGAFF
j_gene: TRBJ2-7; v_gene: TRBV5-6; abundance: NA; d_gene: TRBD1; CDR3aa: CASNKDRVIYEQYF
j_gene: TRBJ1-2; v_gene: TRBV19; abundance: NA; d_gene: TRBD1; CDR3aa: CASSPSDRGYGYTF
j_gene: TRBJ1-6; v_gene: TRBV3-1/TRBV3-2; abundance: NA; d_gene: TRBD1; CDR3aa: CASSRQGSNSPLHF
j_gene: TRBJ2-1; v_gene: TRBV19; abundance: NA; d_gene: TRBD1; CDR3aa: CASDPGGYNEQFF
j_gene: TRBJ1-6; v_gene: TRBV19; abundance: NA; d_gene: NA; CDR3aa: CASSIGQKNSPLHF
j_gene: TRBJ2-7; v_gene: TRBV5-8; abundance: NA; d_gene: TRBD2; CDR3aa: CASRHGTSGTYEQYF
j_gene: TRBJ1-2; v_gene: TRBV6-5; abundance: NA; d_gene: NA; CDR3aa: CASSYSGQIYGYTF
j_gene: TRBJ2-2; v_gene: TRBV19; abundance: NA; d_gene: TRBD2; CDR3aa: CASILAGDNTGELFF
j_gene: TRBJ2-1; v_gene: TRBV5-1; abundance: NA; d_gene: TRBD1; CDR3aa: CASSLVPQWDREYLDEQFF
j_gene: TRBJ1-1; v_gene: TRBV18; abundance: NA; d_gene: TRBD1; CDR3aa: CASSSGGRWITEAFF
j_gene: TRBJ2-1; v_gene: TRBV9; abundance: once; d_gene: TRBD1; CDR3aa: CASSDRTGVGNEQFF
j_gene: TRBJ1-4; v_gene: TRBV7-2; abundance: NA; d_gene: NA; CDR3aa: CASSLEGETNEKLFF
j_gene: TRBJ1-1; v_gene: TRBV2; abundance: NA; d_gene: NA; CDR3aa: CATTTQGYTEAFF
j_gene: TRBJ1-3; v_gene: TRBV28; abundance: NA; d_gene: NA; CDR3aa: CASTQGFSGNTIYF
j_gene: TRBJ1-5; v_gene: TRBV3-1/TRBV3-2; abundance: NA; d_gene: NA; CDR3aa: CASSQVSGQPQHF
j_gene: TRBJ2-5; v_gene: TRBV5-1; abundance: NA; d_gene: TRBD2; CDR3aa: CASSLGLAAETQYF
j_gene: TRBJ2-6; v_gene: TRBV5-1; abundance: NA; d_gene: TRBD1; CDR3aa: CASSLASRTGTGANVLTF
j_gene: TRBJ2-5; v_gene: TRBV10-3; abundance: once; d_gene: TRBD2; CDR3aa: CAISERGGSETQYF
j_gene: TRBJ2-5; v_gene: TRBV10-3; abundance: NA; d_gene: NA; CDR3aa: CAIRGGETQYF
j_gene: TRBJ1-3; v_gene: TRBV18; abundance: NA; d_gene: TRBD1; CDR3aa: CASSPRGTGIATIYF
j_gene: TRBJ1-1; v_gene: TRBV2; abundance: NA; d_gene: NA; CDR3aa: CASRTSTGNTEAFF
j_gene: TRBJ2-7; v_gene: TRBV5-5; abundance: NA; d_gene: TRBD1; CDR3aa: CASSLAGTGAYEQYF
j_gene: TRBJ2-5; v_gene: TRBV30; abundance: NA; d_gene: NA; CDR3aa: CASNRFQETQYF